This T cell receptor (beta chain) was observed in a study of CD8 T cells in ankylosing spondylitis. Notes on the study in general: Relatively scarce in peripheral blood, disease-linked clones were CD8+. Seemingly distinctive of ankylosing spondylitis blood was a TCR beta motif formed by eight highly homologous variants.

On this clonotype: Its antigen is unknown.

After removal of 0 bases from V and 7 bases from J, the junction contained 4 bases not matched to a gene. The CDR3 consists of 15 residues. Germline lookup yields CDR1 KGHSH and CDR2 LQKENI. Each TCR beta library was made by quantitative 5'-RACE that incorporated molecular barcodes. TCRdb passed the 5' RACE reads through MiXCR, listing each CDR3 protein once. The data show about 800,000 distinct CDR3 sequences, with 12% seen just once and approximately 0.5% held by the top ten. The TCR comes from a male donor with ankylosing spondylitis. The sample consisted of blood, either unsorted or a sorted T cell fraction (not recorded which). V usage is TRBV18 and J usage is TRBJ2-3, with 10 bases identical to TRBD2. CDR3 DNA: TGTGCCAGCTCACCACCGCTAGCGGGGGCTAATACGCAGTATTTT. As protein: CASSPPLAGANTQYF.